This T cell receptor beta chain was recovered during a study of T cells after somatic rescue of genetic block. Using immunoSEQ multiplex PCR, the repertoire was profiled, and TCRdb retains in-frame clones only, with some absent. The table lists 13,000 to 15,000 clones, roughly 71% of them singletons. The CDR3 is 14 amino acids. The V and J ends lost 8 bases and 1 base, in that order; junction bases with no gene match: 6. From germline, CDR1 is ENHRY and CDR2 SYGVKD. This clone was seen only once. The sequence came from a man in his late teens or twenties. The V gene is TRBV10-3, the J gene TRBJ1-1; 8 bases are shared with TRBD1. The sample taken for sequencing was peripheral blood mononuclear cells (PBMCs). The DNA for the CDR3 is TGTGCCATCGGAGCAGGGGGCTGGAACACTGAAGCTTTCTTT. This encodes CAIGAGGWNTEAFF.